Below, 5 T cell receptor beta chains from the same sample are listed, as sequenced in a study of T-cell reconstitution after alpha-beta-depleted transplantation in children. The TCRbeta library incorporated unique molecular identifiers. Each CDR3 protein gets one entry after TCRdb re-called the PCR reads with MiXCR. The sample has about 900,000 distinct CDR3 sequences; roughly 29% are singletons. Here the sequenced sample was PBMCs, mostly from graft donor cells, taken 360 days after TCRalphabeta/CD19-depleted stem cell transplant. The source of these receptors is a boy younger than two who had a stem cell transplant for SCID, so the T cells may come from the graft donor.

The chain has TRBV20-1 and TRBJ2-1; D may be TRBD2 (6 bases). Trimming cost V 3 bases and J 1 base, with 16 bases left between them. Germline CDR1 DFQATT, CDR2 SNEGSKA (reference sequence). There are 16 residues in the CDR3. In nucleotides, the CDR3 is TGCAGTGCTAGCTGGCTAGCGCTGGTTTCCTACAATGAGCAGTTCTTC. It encodes CSASWLALVSYNEQFF.

This chain uses TRBV3-1 with TRBJ2-4; TRBD2 might be the D (6 bases). V was shortened by 8 bases and J by 3 bases, with 20 bases between the two germline ends. This CDR3 is built from 16 residues. CDR1 is LGHDT and CDR2 is YNNKEL in the germline V gene (reference sequence). The DNA of the CDR3 is TGTGCCAGCGCTTTGGACGGGGGATGGGGCAAAAACATTCAGTACTTC. The encoded protein is CASALDGGWGKNIQYF.

This clonotype was seen many times. This rearrangement joins TRBV29-1 to TRBJ2-2; D remains ambiguous. The CDR3 is made up of 14 amino acids. Germline CDR1 reads SQVTM; CDR2 reads ANQGSEA. DNA of the CDR3: TGCGTGGGCAGCCTGGACCCGAACACCGGGGAGCTGTTTTTT. This gives the protein CVGSLDPNTGELFF.

The chain joins TRBV28 to TRBJ2-5, with no clear D. Trimming left V 5 bases short and J 4 bases short, with 20 bases between. The CDR3 contains 16 residues. Germline CDR1 reads MDHEN; CDR2 reads SYDVKM. The CDR3 spells CASSTPGPVARETQYF. The CDR3 bases are TGTGCCAGCAGTACTCCGGGCCCCGTGGCGCGAGAGACCCAGTACTTC.

The chain is built from TRBV2 and TRBJ1-1; maybe TRBD1 (6 bases). Trimming left V 7 bases short and J 0 bases short, with 12 bases between. The V gene's germline CDR1 is SNHLY and CDR2 FYNNEI. This CDR3 contains 14 residues. The CDR3 sequence: CASTGDTLNTEAFF. CDR3 in DNA: TGTGCCAGCACGGGGGACACCTTGAACACTGAAGCTTTCTTT.